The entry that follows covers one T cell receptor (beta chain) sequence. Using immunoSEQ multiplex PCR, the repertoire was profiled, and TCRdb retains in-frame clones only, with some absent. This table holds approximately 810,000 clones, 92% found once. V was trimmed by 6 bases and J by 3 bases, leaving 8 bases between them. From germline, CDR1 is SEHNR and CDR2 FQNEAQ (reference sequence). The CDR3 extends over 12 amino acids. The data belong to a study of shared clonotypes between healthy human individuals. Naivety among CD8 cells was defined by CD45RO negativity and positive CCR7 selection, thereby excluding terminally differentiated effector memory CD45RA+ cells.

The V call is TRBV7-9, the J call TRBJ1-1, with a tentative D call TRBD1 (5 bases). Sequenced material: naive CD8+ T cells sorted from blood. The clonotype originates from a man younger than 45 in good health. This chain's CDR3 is CASRRGDTEAFF. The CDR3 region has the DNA TGTGCCAGCAGAAGGGGCGACACTGAAGCTTTCTTT.